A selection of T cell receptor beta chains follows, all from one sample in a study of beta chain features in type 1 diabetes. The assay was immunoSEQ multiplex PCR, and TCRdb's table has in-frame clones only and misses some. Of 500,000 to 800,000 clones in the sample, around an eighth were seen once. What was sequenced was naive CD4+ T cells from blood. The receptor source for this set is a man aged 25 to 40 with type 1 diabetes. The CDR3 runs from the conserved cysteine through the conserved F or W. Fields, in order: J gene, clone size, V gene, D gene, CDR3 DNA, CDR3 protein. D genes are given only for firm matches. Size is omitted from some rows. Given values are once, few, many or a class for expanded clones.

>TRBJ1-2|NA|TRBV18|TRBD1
TGTGCCAGCTCCCCCGACAGGGTGTATGGCTACACCTTC
CASSPDRVYGYTF
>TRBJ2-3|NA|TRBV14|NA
TGTGCCAGCAGCCAATTCGACAGAGTCTACACAGATACGCAGTATTTT
CASSQFDRVYTDTQYF
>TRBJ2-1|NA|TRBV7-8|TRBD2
TGTGCCAGCAGCTTAGGGACTAGCGGGTCTTACAATGAGCAGTTCTTC
CASSLGTSGSYNEQFF
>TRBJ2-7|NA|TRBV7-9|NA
TGTGCCAGCAGCTTAGCGGGCGCCGGCGCCTACGAGCAGTACTTC
CASSLAGAGAYEQYF
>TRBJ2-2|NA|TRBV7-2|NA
TGTGCCAGCAGCTTCGCCAGGGGCACCGGGGAGCTGTTTTTT
CASSFARGTGELFF
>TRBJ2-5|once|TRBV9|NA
TGTGCCAGCAGCGTAGGAATACAAGAGACCCAGTACTTC
CASSVGIQETQYF
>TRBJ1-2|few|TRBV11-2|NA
TGTGCCAGCAGACCGATAGGGGGGACCTATGGCTACACCTTC
CASRPIGGTYGYTF
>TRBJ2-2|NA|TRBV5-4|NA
TGTGCCAGCAGCTCGGACCCCTTCACCGGGGAGCTGTTTTTT
CASSSDPFTGELFF
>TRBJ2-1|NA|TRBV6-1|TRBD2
TGTGCCAGCAGTGACCTATTAGCGGGGACGAACCACAATGAGCAGTTCTTC
CASSDLLAGTNHNEQFF
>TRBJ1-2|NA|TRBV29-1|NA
TGCAGCGTTAGCAGGGAGGGCCGGTATGGCTACACCTTC
CSVSREGRYGYTF
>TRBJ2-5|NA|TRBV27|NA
TGTGCCAGCAGAGATGACAAGGGATCGTGGGAGCAGTACTTC
CASRDDKGSWEQYF
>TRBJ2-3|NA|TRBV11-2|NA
TGTGCCAGCAGCTTAGCAGGGACAGATACGCAGTATTTT
CASSLAGTDTQYF
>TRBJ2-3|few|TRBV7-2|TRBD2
TGTGCCAGCAGCTCATTAGCGGGTCCCACAGATACGCAGTATTTT
CASSSLAGPTDTQYF
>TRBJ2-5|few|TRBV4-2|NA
TGTGCCAGCAGCCAAAGTCTGGGGACCCAGTACTTC
CASSQSLGTQYF
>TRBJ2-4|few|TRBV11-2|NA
TGTGCCAGCAGCTTAACCAGGTTCGAAAACATTCAGTACTTC
CASSLTRFENIQYF